This T cell receptor (beta chain) was found in a study of OX40 agonist ivuxolimab in advanced cancers. Study-level findings and limits: Antigen targets of the expanded peripheral T cells went undetermined.

As to this clone: Its antigen is not known.

The CDR3 is 17 amino acids. The V gene lost 0 bases and the J gene lost 3 bases, with 18 bases spanning the gap. The germline V gene has CDR1 SGDLS and CDR2 YYNGEE. Libraries were prepared by immunoSEQ multiplex PCR; TCRdb keeps only in-frame clonotypes and omits some of them. The sample carries 100,000 to 110,000 clones, approximately 90% recorded once. This TCR came from an adult with an advanced solid tumor such as melanoma, head and neck, liver or kidney cancer. This chain links TRBV9 with TRBJ2-5; a possible D gene is TRBD1 (6 bases). The sequencing used CD4+ or CD8+ T cells sorted from blood, collected in a trial of the OX40 agonist ivuxolimab. The CDR3 loop reads CASSVDPLEGVKETQYF. The DNA for the CDR3 is TGTGCCAGCAGCGTAGACCCCCTTGAGGGGGTAAAAGAGACCCAGTACTTC.